The rows below give T cell receptor beta chains drawn from one sample of a study of T cells in Graves' hyperthyroidism and ophthalmopathy. Via MiXCR, TCRdb re-called the multiplex PCR reads, giving one row per CDR3 protein. The sample holds approximately 600,000 distinct CDR3 sequences, 11% to 15% seen once. The sequenced material came from blood. Receptor source: a young woman with Graves' hyperthyroidism that later progressed to Graves' ophthalmopathy. Each CDR3 is given without its conserved first and last residue. Fields, in order: V gene, J gene, CDR3 protein.

TRBV4-1	TRBJ1-4	ASSQDRDSREKLF
TRBV3-1	TRBJ2-1	ASSHSDRYNEQF
TRBV11-3	TRBJ2-3	ASSHLIDRGLADTQY
TRBV6-1	TRBJ2-2	ASKEDRGYAGELF
TRBV6-5	TRBJ2-7	ASSYQYEQY
TRBV20-1	TRBJ2-1	SASPGGAQGNEQF
TRBV25-1	TRBJ2-1	ASSDPRYNEQF
TRBV28	TRBJ1-4	ASSSNSFATNEKLF
TRBV29-1	TRBJ1-5	SVRDSNQPQH
TRBV6-1	TRBJ2-3	ASSEGTGADTQY
TRBV2	TRBJ2-5	ASRYEETQY
TRBV29-1	TRBJ2-3	SVEGALAVTDTQY
TRBV3-1	TRBJ2-3	ASSPNTGRDTQY
TRBV28	TRBJ1-4	ASSSSGGPNEKLF
TRBV7-9	TRBJ2-1	ASSETTGAPGNEQF
TRBV27	TRBJ2-1	ASRREGSYNEQF
TRBV27	TRBJ1-6	ASSSGGYNSPLH
TRBV5-8	TRBJ2-1	ASSLGWDSYNEQF
TRBV24-1	TRBJ1-5	ATSQADRDNQPQH
TRBV12-3/TRBV12-4	TRBJ2-7	ASSTGSEQY
TRBV27	TRBJ1-1	ASSFSGGAAF
TRBV7-2	TRBJ2-5	ASSKTHRSWGETQY
TRBV20-1	TRBJ2-7	SARDQPLAGVDEHY
TRBV2	TRBJ1-6	ASKGSRGNSPLH
TRBV7-9	TRBJ1-5	ASSSQEGPNQPQH
TRBV28	TRBJ2-4	ASSLSLAGREKY
TRBV15	TRBJ2-2	ATSQRTGSGELF
TRBV20-1	TRBJ2-1	SARDPGGSYNEQF
TRBV7-9	TRBJ2-3	ASNREIGTDTQY
TRBV27	TRBJ2-7	ASSLSSSGRDEQY
TRBV12-3/TRBV12-4	TRBJ1-2	ASSFQGTGYT
TRBV7-9	TRBJ1-6	ASSLGLGDNSPLH
TRBV6-1	TRBJ1-1	ASNTGFGDTEAF
TRBV29-1	TRBJ2-7	SVEDRRQSYEQY
TRBV29-1	TRBJ2-7	SVGRDALEQY
TRBV7-2	TRBJ1-2	ASSYSNDATFYYGYT
TRBV7-3	TRBJ2-4	ASSRDRGIQY
TRBV6-5	TRBJ2-5	ASSYSIALGETQY
TRBV10-3	TRBJ2-2	AISETIGLAENTGELF
TRBV12-5	TRBJ1-6	ASATGTENSPLH
TRBV20-1	TRBJ2-7	SARGTKTVYERY
TRBV19	TRBJ1-5	ASSITDNQPQH
TRBV20-1	TRBJ2-5	SAIREAGVWETQY
TRBV5-1	TRBJ1-3	ASSSFLGGSGNTIY
TRBV12-5	TRBJ1-1	ASGRGNTEAF